This TCR beta chain was identified in a study of blood T cell repertoires in COVID-19. V shed 7 bases and J 3 bases; nucleotides not matched to a gene: 3. The CDR3 runs 13 residues. In germline, CDR1 is LNHDA, CDR2 SQIVND (reference sequence). Profiled with immunoSEQ multiplex PCR; TCRdb holds only in-frame clones, not every one. The repertoire includes roughly 230,000 clones, about 86% of them detected once, and approximately 9% sits in the top ten. The sequencing input was peripheral blood. The chain combines TRBV19 with TRBJ2-1; 7 nucleotides match TRBD1. This TCR came from a man aged 40-50 years with active or convalescent COVID-19. Here the CDR3 DNA reads TGTGCCAGTACCGGGACAGTCTACAATGAGCAGTTCTTC. This encodes CASTGTVYNEQFF.